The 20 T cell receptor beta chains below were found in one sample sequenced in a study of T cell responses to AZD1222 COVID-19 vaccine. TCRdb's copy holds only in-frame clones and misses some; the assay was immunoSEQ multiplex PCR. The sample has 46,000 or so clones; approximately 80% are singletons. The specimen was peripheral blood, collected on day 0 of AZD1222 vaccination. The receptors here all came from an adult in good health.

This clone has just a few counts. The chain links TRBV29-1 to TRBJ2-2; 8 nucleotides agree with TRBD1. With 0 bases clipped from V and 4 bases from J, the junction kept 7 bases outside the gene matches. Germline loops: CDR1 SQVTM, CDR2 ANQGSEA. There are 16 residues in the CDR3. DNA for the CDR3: TGCAGCGTTGAAGAAGGGACAGGACGAGGCACCGGGGAGCTGTTTTTT. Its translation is CSVEEGTGRGTGELFF.

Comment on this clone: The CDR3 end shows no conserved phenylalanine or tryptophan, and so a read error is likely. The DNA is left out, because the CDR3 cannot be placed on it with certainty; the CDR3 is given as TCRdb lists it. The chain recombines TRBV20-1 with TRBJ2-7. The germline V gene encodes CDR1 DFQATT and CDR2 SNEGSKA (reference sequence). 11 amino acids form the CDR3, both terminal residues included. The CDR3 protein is CSARDGKTPFY.

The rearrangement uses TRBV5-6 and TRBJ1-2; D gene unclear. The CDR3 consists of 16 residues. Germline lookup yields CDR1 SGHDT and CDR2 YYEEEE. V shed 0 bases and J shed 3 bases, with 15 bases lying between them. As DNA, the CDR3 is TGTGCCAGCAGCTTGGCGAATTGGGGTCGCGACTATGGCTACACCTTC. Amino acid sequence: CASSLANWGRDYGYTF.

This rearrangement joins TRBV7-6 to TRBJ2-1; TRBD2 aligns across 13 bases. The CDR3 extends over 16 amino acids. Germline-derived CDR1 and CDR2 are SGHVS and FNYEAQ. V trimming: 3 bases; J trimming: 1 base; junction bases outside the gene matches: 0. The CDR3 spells CASSLGLAGSYNEQFF. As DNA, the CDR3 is TGTGCCAGCAGCTTGGGACTAGCGGGGTCCTACAATGAGCAGTTCTTC.

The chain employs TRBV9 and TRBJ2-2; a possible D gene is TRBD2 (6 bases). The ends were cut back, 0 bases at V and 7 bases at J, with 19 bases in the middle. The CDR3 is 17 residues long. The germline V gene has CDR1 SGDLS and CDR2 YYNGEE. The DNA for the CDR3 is TGTGCCAGCAGCGTAGACTCCGGGGGTCTAGGGTTCGGGGAGCTGTTTTTT. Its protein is CASSVDSGGLGFGELFF.

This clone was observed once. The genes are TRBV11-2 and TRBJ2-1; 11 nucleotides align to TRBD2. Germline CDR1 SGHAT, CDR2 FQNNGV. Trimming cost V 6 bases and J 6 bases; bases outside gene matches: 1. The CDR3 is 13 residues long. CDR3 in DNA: TGTGCCAGCAGTGGGACTAGCGGCAATGAGCAGTTCTTC. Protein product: CASSGTSGNEQFF.

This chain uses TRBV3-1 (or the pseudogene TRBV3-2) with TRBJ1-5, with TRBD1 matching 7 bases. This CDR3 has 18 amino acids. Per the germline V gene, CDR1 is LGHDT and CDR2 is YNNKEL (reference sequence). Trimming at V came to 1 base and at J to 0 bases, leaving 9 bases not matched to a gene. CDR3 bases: TGTGCCAGCAGCCAAGGAGGACAGGCAGGGGTTAGCAATCAGCCCCAGCATTTT. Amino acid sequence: CASSQGGQAGVSNQPQHF.

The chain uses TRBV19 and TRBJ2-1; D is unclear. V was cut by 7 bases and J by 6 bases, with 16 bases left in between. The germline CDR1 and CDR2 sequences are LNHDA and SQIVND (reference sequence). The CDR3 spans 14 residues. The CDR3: CASKPNNGVNEQFF. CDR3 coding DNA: TGTGCCAGTAAGCCAAACAACGGAGTCAATGAGCAGTTCTTC.

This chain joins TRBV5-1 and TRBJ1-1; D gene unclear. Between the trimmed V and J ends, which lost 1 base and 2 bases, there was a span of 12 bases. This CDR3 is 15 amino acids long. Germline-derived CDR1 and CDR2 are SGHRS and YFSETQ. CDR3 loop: CASSLTGRENTEAFF. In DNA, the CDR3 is TGCGCCAGCAGCTTGACGGGGAGGGAAAACACTGAAGCTTTCTTT.

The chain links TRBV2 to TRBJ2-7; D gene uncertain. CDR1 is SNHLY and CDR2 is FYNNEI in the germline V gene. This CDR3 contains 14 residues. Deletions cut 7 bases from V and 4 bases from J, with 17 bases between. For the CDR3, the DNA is TGTGCCAGCAATTTGTTCCGGGCAGAGTACGAGCAGTACTTC. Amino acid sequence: CASNLFRAEYEQYF.

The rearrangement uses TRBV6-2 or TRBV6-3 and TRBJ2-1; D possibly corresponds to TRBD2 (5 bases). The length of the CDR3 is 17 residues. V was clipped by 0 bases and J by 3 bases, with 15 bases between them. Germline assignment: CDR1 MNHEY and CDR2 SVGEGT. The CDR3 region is CASSYSKGLPVYNEQFF. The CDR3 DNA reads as TGTGCCAGCAGTTACTCGAAAGGACTCCCCGTCTACAATGAGCAGTTCTTC.

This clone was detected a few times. The CDR3 region has the DNA TGTGCCAGCAGACCGGGACTAGCGGACTACGAGCAGTACTTC. This gives the protein CASRPGLADYEQYF. The V and J genes are TRBV7-8 and TRBJ2-7; 11 bases are a match to TRBD2. This CDR3 is 14 amino acids long. J lost 3 bases, V lost 6 bases, and 4 bases had no gene match. CDR1 is SGHVS and CDR2 is FQNEAQ in the germline V gene.

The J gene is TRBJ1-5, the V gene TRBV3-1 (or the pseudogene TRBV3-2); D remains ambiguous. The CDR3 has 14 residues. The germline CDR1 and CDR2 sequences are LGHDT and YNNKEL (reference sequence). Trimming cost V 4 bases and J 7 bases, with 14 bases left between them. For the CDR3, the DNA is TGTGCCAGCAGCCCTATAGGAGGATACCAGCCCCAGCATTTT. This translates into CASSPIGGYQPQHF.

The CDR3 here is CASSLSGAYNEQFF. CDR3 coding DNA: TGTGCCAGCAGCTTAAGCGGGGCCTACAATGAGCAGTTCTTC. The V gene is TRBV7-9, the J gene TRBJ2-1; TRBD2 matches at 7 bases. The germline CDR1 and CDR2 sequences are SEHNR and FQNEAQ (reference sequence). This CDR3 contains 14 residues. The ends lost 2 bases at V and 2 bases at J; junction bases unmatched: 0.

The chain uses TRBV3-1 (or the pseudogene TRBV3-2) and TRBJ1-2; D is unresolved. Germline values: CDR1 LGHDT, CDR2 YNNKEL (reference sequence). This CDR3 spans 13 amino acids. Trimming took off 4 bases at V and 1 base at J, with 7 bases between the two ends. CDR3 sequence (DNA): TGTGCCAGCAGCCGCCAGGATAACTATGGCTACACCTTC. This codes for CASSRQDNYGYTF.

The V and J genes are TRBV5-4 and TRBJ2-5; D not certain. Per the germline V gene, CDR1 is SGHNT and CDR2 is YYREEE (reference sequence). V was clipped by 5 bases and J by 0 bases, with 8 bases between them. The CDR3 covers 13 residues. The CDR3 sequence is CASRAWYQETQYF. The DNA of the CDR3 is TGTGCCAGCAGGGCCTGGTACCAAGAGACCCAGTACTTC. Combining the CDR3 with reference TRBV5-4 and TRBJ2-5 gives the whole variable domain ETGVTQSPTHLIKTRGQQVTLRCSSQSGHNTVSWYQQALGQGPQFIFQYYREEENGRGNFPPRFSGLQFPNYSSELNVNALELDDSALYLCASRAWYQETQYFGPGTRLLVL.

CDR3 protein: CASSLMRAGANTEAFF. The CDR3 coding sequence is TGTGCCAGCAGCTTAATGAGGGCAGGGGCGAACACTGAAGCTTTCTTT. The rearrangement joins TRBV7-2 to TRBJ1-1; maybe TRBD1 (6 bases). Per germline, CDR1 SGHTA and CDR2 FQGNSA. The CDR3 totals 16 residues. Trimming removed 2 bases at V and 1 base at J, with 14 bases between.

The CDR3 here is CASSLGTPYQPQHF. CDR3 sequence (DNA): TGTGCCAGCAGCTTAGGGACACCCTATCAGCCCCAGCATTTT. The V call is TRBV7-8, the J call TRBJ1-5; D possibly corresponds to TRBD1 (5 bases). CDR3 length: 14 residues. Trimming stripped 1 base from V and 5 bases from J, with 9 bases between. Germline V lookup: CDR1 SGHVS, CDR2 FQNEAQ. The full variable domain, in which reference TRBV7-8 and TRBJ1-5 provide the parts outside the CDR3, is GAGVSQSPRYKVAKRGQDVALRCDPISGHVSLFWYQQALGQGPEFLTYFQNEAQLDKSGLPSDRFFAERPEGSVSTLKIQRTQQEDSAVYLCASSLGTPYQPQHFGDGTRLSIL.

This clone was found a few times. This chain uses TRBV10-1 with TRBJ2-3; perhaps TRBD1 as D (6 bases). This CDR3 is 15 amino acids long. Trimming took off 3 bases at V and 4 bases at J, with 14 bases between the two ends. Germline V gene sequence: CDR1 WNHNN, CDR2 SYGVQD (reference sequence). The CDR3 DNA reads TGCGCCAGCAGTGACAGGGGTTTAGGGGCAGATACGCAGTATTTT. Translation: CASSDRGLGADTQYF.

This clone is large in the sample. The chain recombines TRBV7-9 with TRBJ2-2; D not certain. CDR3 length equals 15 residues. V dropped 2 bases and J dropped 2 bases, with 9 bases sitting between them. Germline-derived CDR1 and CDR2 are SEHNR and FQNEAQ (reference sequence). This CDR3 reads CASSLPEENTGELFF. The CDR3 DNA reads TGTGCCAGCAGCTTACCAGAGGAAAACACCGGGGAGCTGTTTTTT. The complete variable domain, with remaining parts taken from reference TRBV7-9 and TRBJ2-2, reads DTGVSQNPRHKITKRGQNVTFRCDPISEHNRLYWYRQTLGQGPEFLTYFQNEAQLEKSRLLSDRFSAERPKGSFSTLEIQRTEQGDSAMYLCASSLPEENTGELFFGEGSRLTVL.